The present entry profiles one TCR beta chain with its context. The assay was immunoSEQ multiplex PCR, and TCRdb's table has in-frame clones only and misses some. The sample carries fewer than 40,000 clones, over 80% recorded once. The record originates from a study of blood T cell repertoires in COVID-19. Per the germline V gene, CDR1 is GTSNPN and CDR2 is SVGIG (reference sequence). The CDR3 length is 18 residues. V gave up 1 base and J gave up 1 base, with 22 bases separating them. This clonotype was obtained from a man aged 55 to 69 with active COVID-19. V gene TRBV30 combines with J gene TRBJ1-1; D remains unclear. The sequencing input was peripheral blood. CDR3 region: CAWSEEGWTGRQNTEAFF. DNA of the CDR3: TGTGCCTGGAGTGAAGAGGGTTGGACGGGTCGGCAGAACACTGAAGCTTTCTTT.